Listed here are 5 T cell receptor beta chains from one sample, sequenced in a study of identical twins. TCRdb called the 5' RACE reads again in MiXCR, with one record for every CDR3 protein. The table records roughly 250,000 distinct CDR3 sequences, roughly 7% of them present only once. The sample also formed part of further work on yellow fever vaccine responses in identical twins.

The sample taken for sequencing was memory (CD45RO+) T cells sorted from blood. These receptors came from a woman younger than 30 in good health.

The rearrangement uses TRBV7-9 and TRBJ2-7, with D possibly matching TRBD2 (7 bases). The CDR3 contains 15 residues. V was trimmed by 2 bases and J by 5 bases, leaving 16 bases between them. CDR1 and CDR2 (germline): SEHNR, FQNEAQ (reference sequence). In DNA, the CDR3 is TGTGCCAGCAGCTTATCGGGGGGCGGAGGGAACGAGCAGTACTTC. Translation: CASSLSGGGGNEQYF.

CDR3 amino acids: CASSPYHLWSGANVLTF. CDR3 in DNA: TGTGCCAGCAGCCCTTACCACCTCTGGTCTGGGGCCAACGTCCTGACTTTC. The rearrangement uses TRBV14 and TRBJ2-6; D gene ambiguous. Per the germline V gene, CDR1 is SGHDN and CDR2 is FVKESK. This CDR3 has 17 amino acids. The V gene lost 4 bases and the J gene lost 1 base, with 14 bases spanning the gap.

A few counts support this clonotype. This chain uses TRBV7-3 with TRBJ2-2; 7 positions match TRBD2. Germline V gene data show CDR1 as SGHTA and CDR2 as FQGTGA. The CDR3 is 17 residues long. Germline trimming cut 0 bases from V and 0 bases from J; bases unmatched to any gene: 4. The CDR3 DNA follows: TGTGCCAGCAGCTTAACCGGGAGCGGGACGAACACCGGGGAGCTGTTTTTT. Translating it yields CASSLTGSGTNTGELFF.

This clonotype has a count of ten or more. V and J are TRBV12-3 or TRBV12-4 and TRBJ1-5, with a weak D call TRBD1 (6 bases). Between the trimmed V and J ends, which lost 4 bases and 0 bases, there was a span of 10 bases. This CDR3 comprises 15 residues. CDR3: CASSSDRYSNQPQHF. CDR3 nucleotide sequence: TGTGCCAGCAGTTCCGACAGGTATAGCAATCAGCCCCAGCATTTT.

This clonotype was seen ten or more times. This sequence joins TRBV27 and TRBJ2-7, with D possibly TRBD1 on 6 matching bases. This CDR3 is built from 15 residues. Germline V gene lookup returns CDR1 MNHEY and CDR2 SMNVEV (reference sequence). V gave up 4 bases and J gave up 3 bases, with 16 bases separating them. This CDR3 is CASSSSGTSFYEQYF. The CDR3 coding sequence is TGTGCCAGCAGTTCCTCCGGGACAAGCTTCTACGAGCAGTACTTC.